The 23 T cell receptor beta chains listed next were all sequenced from one sample in a study of T cells in Graves' hyperthyroidism and ophthalmopathy. Amplified regions were TCR beta CDR3 sequences from RNA transcripts. Researchers ran a first-round RT-PCR on the TCR CDR3 using the HTBI primer set. Using its own MiXCR run on the multiplex PCR reads, TCRdb lists one record per CDR3 protein. The sample gives a few hundred thousand distinct CDR3 sequences, about 19% of which show up once; 3.7% is in the top ten. The sample consisted of blood. These receptors were collected from a young woman with Graves' hyperthyroidism.

This clonotype was seen at least ten times. The chain recombines TRBV6-5 with TRBJ1-3; TRBD1 agrees at 7 bases. Germline CDR1 and CDR2: MNHEY and SVGAGI. This CDR3 comprises 15 residues. V was pared by 2 bases and J by 3 bases, with 4 bases of the junction left unmatched. CDR3 amino acids: CASSYTGQRGNTIYF. DNA for the CDR3: TGTGCCAGCAGTTACACGGGACAGCGTGGAAACACCATATATTTT.

This clonotype was counted many times. J is TRBJ1-1 and V is TRBV6-5; tentative D call: TRBD1 (5 bases). V dropped 2 bases and J dropped 6 bases, with 7 bases sitting between them. This CDR3 has 12 residues. Germline V gene data show CDR1 as MNHEY and CDR2 as SVGAGI. As DNA, the CDR3 is TGTGCCAGCAGTTACAGGGGTGCTGAAGCTTTCTTT. Its protein is CASSYRGAEAFF.

At least ten counts were recorded for this clonotype. The chain carries TRBV7-9 and TRBJ2-7; D unresolved. This CDR3 comprises 12 residues. Germline V gene lookup returns CDR1 SEHNR and CDR2 FQNEAQ (reference sequence). The V and J ends lost 2 bases and 0 bases respectively, with 2 bases between them. CDR3 DNA sequence: TGTGCCAGCAGCTTATTCTCCTACGAGCAGTACTTC. This codes for CASSLFSYEQYF.

This clonotype was observed many times. The rearrangement joins TRBV10-3 to TRBJ2-3; tentative D call: TRBD2 (6 bases). CDR1 ENHRY and CDR2 SYGVKD come from the germline V gene. The germline V and J ends were trimmed by 3 bases and 1 base, with 20 bases remaining between them. The CDR3 totals 18 residues. The DNA for the CDR3 is TGTGCCATCAGTGACGCCGGCCGTATGGCTAGCGGCACAGATACGCAGTATTTT. This encodes CAISDAGRMASGTDTQYF.

This clonotype has at least ten counts. The chain carries TRBV11-2 and TRBJ1-2; D possibly corresponds to TRBD1 (5 bases). The germline V gene has CDR1 SGHAT and CDR2 FQNNGV. The CDR3 totals 16 residues. The ends were cut back, 5 bases at V and 0 bases at J, with 16 bases in the middle. The CDR3 nucleotides are TGTGCCAGCAGCCCCCGGCAGGGAGTGGCTAACTATGGCTACACCTTC. Protein product: CASSPRQGVANYGYTF.

There are many counts of this clonotype. The gene calls are TRBV29-1 and TRBJ1-1, with D tentatively TRBD1 (6 bases). V was cut by 8 bases and J by 2 bases, with 15 bases left in between. The CDR3 sequence is 13 residues long. Germline V gene data show CDR1 as SQVTM and CDR2 as ANQGSEA. CDR3 DNA: TGCAGCTATACCAGGGGAGATAACACTGAAGCTTTCTTT. Amino acid sequence: CSYTRGDNTEAFF.

This clonotype was recorded many times. The V call is TRBV28, the J call TRBJ2-5; 7 positions agree with TRBD1. J gave up 0 bases and V 4 bases, and 2 bases lay outside the gene matches. The germline V gene has CDR1 MDHEN and CDR2 SYDVKM. The CDR3 runs to 14 residues. CDR3 nucleotides: TGTGCCAGCAGTTCGACAGGGTACCAAGAGACCCAGTACTTC. Encoded protein: CASSSTGYQETQYF.

A remark on this clonotype: A read error may be the cause here, since a much bigger clone is one base away. The chain links TRBV7-9 to TRBJ2-7; a possible D gene is TRBD2 (7 bases). This CDR3 region has 15 residues. V was shortened by 2 bases and J by 4 bases, with 15 bases between the two germline ends. Germline CDR1 and CDR2: SEHNR and FQNEAQ (reference sequence). For the CDR3, the DNA is TGTGCCAGCAGCTTATCCGGGGGGCTCAGATACGAGCAGTACTTC. It specifies CASSLSGGLRYEQYF.

This clonotype was observed many times. The genes are TRBV6-5 and TRBJ1-3, with no clear D. CDR3 length: 14 residues. V lost 7 bases to trimming and J lost 2 bases, with 12 bases between them. Germline values: CDR1 MNHEY, CDR2 SVGAGI. CDR3 loop: CASIWKGTGNTIYF. The CDR3 bases are TGTGCCAGCATCTGGAAAGGAACTGGAAACACCATATATTTT.

In this sample, this clonotype turned up many times. CDR3 region: CSARETAYEQYF. The CDR3 nucleotides read TGCAGTGCTAGAGAGACAGCCTACGAGCAGTACTTC. This chain uses TRBV20-1 with TRBJ2-7, with a weak D call TRBD1 (5 bases). This CDR3 is 12 amino acids long. Trimming cost V 0 bases and J 2 bases, with 5 bases left between them. Per germline, CDR1 DFQATT and CDR2 SNEGSKA (reference sequence).

This clonotype was detected ten times or more. This sequence joins TRBV12-3 or TRBV12-4 and TRBJ1-1; tentative D call: TRBD1 (5 bases). This CDR3 has 17 amino acids. V was cut by 4 bases and J by 0 bases, with 18 bases left in between. CDR3 loop: CASSSTGLLEVNTEAFF. Here the CDR3 DNA reads TGTGCCAGCAGTTCAACGGGACTTCTAGAGGTGAACACTGAAGCTTTCTTT.

This clonotype was detected many times. The V gene is TRBV5-6, the J gene TRBJ2-5, with 10 bases matching TRBD2. The CDR3 contains 16 residues. Per germline, CDR1 SGHDT and CDR2 YYEEEE. Trimming cost V 2 bases and J 4 bases; bases outside gene matches: 8. CDR3 coding DNA: TGTGCCAGCAGCTTTTTCTCTAGCGGGGGTCTAGAGACCCAGTACTTC. Protein sequence: CASSFFSSGGLETQYF.

In its sample, this clonotype was seen many times. The chain recombines TRBV20-1 with TRBJ2-3, with D perhaps TRBD2 (7 bases). The V end was cut by 8 bases, the J end by 3 bases, with 18 bases between. CDR1 is DFQATT and CDR2 is SNEGSKA in the germline V gene (reference sequence). This CDR3 is 14 amino acids long. The CDR3 nucleotides read TGCAGTTTTCGTGGGGGGGGGCGGACAGATACGCAGTATTTT. Its protein product is CSFRGGGRTDTQYF.

In this sample, this clonotype turned up many times. The CDR3 coding sequence is TGTGCCAGCAGACCCGACCTTGACTCTGGAAACACCATATATTTT. This encodes CASRPDLDSGNTIYF. The chain links TRBV6-5 to TRBJ1-3; no clear D gene. This CDR3 is 15 amino acids long. From germline, CDR1 is MNHEY and CDR2 SVGAGI. The ends were cut back, 6 bases at V and 0 bases at J, with 12 bases in the middle.

The chain carries TRBV19 and TRBJ1-5; D unclear. The CDR3 runs to 13 residues. Trimming cost V 3 bases and J 6 bases, with 9 bases left between them. From germline, CDR1 is LNHDA and CDR2 SQIVND (reference sequence). The CDR3 protein is CASSIEGSQPQHF. CDR3 DNA: TGTGCCAGTAGTATTGAGGGAAGTCAGCCCCAGCATTTT.

V gene TRBV28 combines with J gene TRBJ1-5; D possibly corresponds to TRBD1 (6 bases). The length of the CDR3 is 13 residues. Trimming removed 11 bases at V and 3 bases at J, with 14 bases between. The V gene's germline CDR1 is MDHEN and CDR2 SYDVKM. The CDR3 DNA is TGTGCCTACCAACGGGGGCCCAATCAGCCCCAGCATTTT. Translating gives CAYQRGPNQPQHF.

Ten or more counts support this clonotype. The gene calls are TRBV6-5 and TRBJ1-3; D is uncertain. Deletions cut 1 base from V and 8 bases from J, with 3 bases between. CDR1 and CDR2 from the germline V gene are MNHEY and SVGAGI. The CDR3 has 11 residues. The DNA of the CDR3 is TGTGCCAGCAGTTACTTTGACACCATATATTTT. Its protein is CASSYFDTIYF.

This rearrangement joins TRBV6-5 to TRBJ2-5; a possible D gene is TRBD1 (6 bases). V shed 3 bases and J shed 0 bases, with 14 bases lying between them. Per the germline V gene, CDR1 is MNHEY and CDR2 is SVGAGI. This CDR3 comprises 16 residues. DNA for the CDR3: TGTGCCAGCAGTTATCGTGACCGGGACAACCAAGAGACCCAGTACTTC. It is translated as CASSYRDRDNQETQYF.

This clonotype was observed at least ten times. The gene calls are TRBV30 and TRBJ2-5; D perhaps matches TRBD2 (6 bases). The CDR3 extends over 13 amino acids. The germline V gene has CDR1 GTSNPN and CDR2 SVGIG (reference sequence). V was shortened by 1 base and J by 5 bases, with 11 bases between the two germline ends. In DNA, the CDR3 is TGTGCCTGGAGTGGACTAGTTAGGGAGACCCAGTACTTC. This gives the protein CAWSGLVRETQYF.

This clonotype was counted ten times or more. The gene calls are TRBV6-5 and TRBJ1-5; 10 bases match TRBD1. This CDR3 has 13 residues. The V segment lost 4 bases and the J segment 6 bases; nucleotides outside the gene matches: 0. Germline V CDR1 and CDR2: MNHEY, SVGAGI. CDR3: CASSWDRGQPQHF. CDR3 nucleotides: TGTGCCAGCAGTTGGGACAGGGGTCAGCCCCAGCATTTT.

With regard to this clonotype: At one boundary the junction diverges from the germline segment, which might be a read error. The CDR3 coding sequence is TGTGCCATCAGTCCAGGACAGGGGTCGACTGAAGCTTGCTTT. Protein sequence: CAISPGQGSTEACF. The chain joins TRBV10-3 to TRBJ1-1; 9 bases line up with TRBD1. The CDR3 loop spans 14 amino acids. Germline values: CDR1 ENHRY, CDR2 SYGVKD.

This clonotype was seen at least ten times. This sequence joins TRBV24-1 and TRBJ2-7, with D tentatively TRBD1 or TRBD2 (6 bases each). The V gene's germline CDR1 is KGHDR and CDR2 SFDVKD. The CDR3 covers 17 residues. Trimming removed 3 bases at V and 0 bases at J, with 17 bases between. This CDR3 is CATSDPYGGGHSYEQYF. In nucleotides, the CDR3 is TGTGCCACCAGTGATCCCTACGGAGGGGGGCACTCCTACGAGCAGTACTTC.

This clonotype was counted ten times or more. The rearrangement uses TRBV5-1 and TRBJ2-7; D uncertain. CDR1 and CDR2 from the germline V gene are SGHRS and YFSETQ. The CDR3 is made up of 16 amino acids. V was trimmed by 0 bases and J by 5 bases, leaving 18 bases between them. The CDR3 is CASSLDFLPGIDEQYF. CDR3 nucleotide sequence: TGCGCCAGCAGCTTGGATTTTTTACCCGGTATCGACGAGCAGTACTTC.